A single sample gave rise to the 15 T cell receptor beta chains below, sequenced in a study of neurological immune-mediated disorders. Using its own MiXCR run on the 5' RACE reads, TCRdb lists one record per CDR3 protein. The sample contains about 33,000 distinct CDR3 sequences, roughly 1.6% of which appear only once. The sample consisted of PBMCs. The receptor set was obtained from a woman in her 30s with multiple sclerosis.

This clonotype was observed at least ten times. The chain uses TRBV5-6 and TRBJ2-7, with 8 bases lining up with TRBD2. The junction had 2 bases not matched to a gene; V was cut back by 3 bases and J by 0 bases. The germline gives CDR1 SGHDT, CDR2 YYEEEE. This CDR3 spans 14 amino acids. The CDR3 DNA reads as TGTGCCAGCAGCTCGACTAGCGTCTCCTACGAGCAGTACTTC. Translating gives CASSSTSVSYEQYF.

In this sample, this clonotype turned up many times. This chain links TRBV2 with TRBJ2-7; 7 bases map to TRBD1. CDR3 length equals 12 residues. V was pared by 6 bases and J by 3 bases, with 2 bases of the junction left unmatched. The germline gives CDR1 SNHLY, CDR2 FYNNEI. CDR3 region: CASRQGNYEQYF. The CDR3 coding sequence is TGTGCCAGCAGACAGGGGAACTACGAGCAGTACTTC. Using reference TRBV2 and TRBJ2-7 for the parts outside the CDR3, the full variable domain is EPEVTQTPSHQVTQMGQEVILRCVPISNHLYFYWYRQILGQKVEFLVSFYNNEISEKSEIFDDQFSVERPDGSNFTLKIRSTKLEDSAMYFCASRQGNYEQYFGPGTRLTVT.

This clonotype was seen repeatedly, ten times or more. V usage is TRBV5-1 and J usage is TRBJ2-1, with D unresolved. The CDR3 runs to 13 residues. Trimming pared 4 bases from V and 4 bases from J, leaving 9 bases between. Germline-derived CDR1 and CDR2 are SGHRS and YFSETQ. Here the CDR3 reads CASSTDAYNEQFF. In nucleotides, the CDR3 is TGCGCCAGCAGCACCGACGCATACAATGAGCAGTTCTTC.

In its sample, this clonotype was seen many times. The chain's CDR3 is CASSRPGTGWGYTF. In nucleotides, the CDR3 is TGTGCCAGCAGCCGCCCCGGGACAGGATGGGGCTACACCTTC. The chain has TRBV7-8 and TRBJ1-2; 8 bases match TRBD1. The J segment lost 8 bases and the V segment lost 5 bases, leaving 10 bases of the junction unmatched. The germline V gene has CDR1 SGHVS and CDR2 FQNEAQ. CDR3 length equals 14 residues.

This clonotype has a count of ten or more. CDR3 sequence: CASSIQGIPYEQYF. The DNA for the CDR3 is TGTGCCAGCAGCATACAGGGGATTCCCTACGAGCAGTACTTC. This chain connects TRBV6-5 to TRBJ2-7, with TRBD1 identical over 7 bases. The CDR3 is 14 residues long. The V gene end was trimmed by 6 bases and the J gene end by 2 bases; junction bases not matched to a gene: 7. Per the germline V gene, CDR1 is MNHEY and CDR2 is SVGAGI.

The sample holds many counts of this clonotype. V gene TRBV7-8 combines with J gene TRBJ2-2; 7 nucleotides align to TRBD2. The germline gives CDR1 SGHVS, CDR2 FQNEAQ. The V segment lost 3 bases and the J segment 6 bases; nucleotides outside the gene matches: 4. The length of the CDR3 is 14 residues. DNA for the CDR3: TGTGCCAGCAGCTTCGCGGGGGTTTCCGGGGAGCTGTTTTTT. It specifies CASSFAGVSGELFF.

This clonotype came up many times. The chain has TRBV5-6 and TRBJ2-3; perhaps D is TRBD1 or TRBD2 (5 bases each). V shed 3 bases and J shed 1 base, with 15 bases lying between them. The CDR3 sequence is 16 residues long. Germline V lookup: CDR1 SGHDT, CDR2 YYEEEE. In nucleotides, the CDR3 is TGTGCCAGCAGCTCATCCGGGACCTCCCGCACAGATACGCAGTATTTT. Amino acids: CASSSSGTSRTDTQYF. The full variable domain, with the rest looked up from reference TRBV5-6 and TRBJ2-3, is DAGVTQSPTHLIKTRGQQVTLRCSPKSGHDTVSWYQQALGQGPQFIFQYYEEEERQRGNFPDRFSGHQFPNYSSELNVNALLLGDSALYLCASSSSGTSRTDTQYFGPGTRLTVL.

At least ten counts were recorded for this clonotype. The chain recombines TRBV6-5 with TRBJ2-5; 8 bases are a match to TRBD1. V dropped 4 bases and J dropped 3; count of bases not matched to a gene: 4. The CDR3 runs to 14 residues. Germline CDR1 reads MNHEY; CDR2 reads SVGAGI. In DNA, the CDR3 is TGTGCCAGCAGTTCCCGACAGGGGAAAGAGACCCAGTACTTC. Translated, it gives CASSSRQGKETQYF.

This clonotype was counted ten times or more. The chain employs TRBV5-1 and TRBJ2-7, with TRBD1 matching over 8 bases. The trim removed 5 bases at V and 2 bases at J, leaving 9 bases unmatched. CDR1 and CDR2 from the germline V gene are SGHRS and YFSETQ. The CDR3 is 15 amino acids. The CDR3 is CASSTRGLDAYEQYF. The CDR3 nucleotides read TGCGCCAGCAGTACCAGGGGGCTGGACGCCTACGAGCAGTACTTC.

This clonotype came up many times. The CDR3 DNA reads TGTGCCAGCAGCCCCGGGCTCACAAATCAGCCCCAGCATTTT. It codes for CASSPGLTNQPQHF. This chain connects TRBV7-2 to TRBJ1-5; D remains ambiguous. Per germline, CDR1 SGHTA and CDR2 FQGNSA. CDR3 length equals 14 residues. V gave up 5 bases and J gave up 4 bases, with 12 bases separating them.

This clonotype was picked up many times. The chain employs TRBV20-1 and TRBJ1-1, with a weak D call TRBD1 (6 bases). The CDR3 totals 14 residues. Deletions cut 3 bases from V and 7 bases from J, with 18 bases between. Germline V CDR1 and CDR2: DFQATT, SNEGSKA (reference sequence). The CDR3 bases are TGCAGTGCTAGTGTTCGGGAGGGGGTAGGTGAAGCTTTCTTT. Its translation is CSASVREGVGEAFF.

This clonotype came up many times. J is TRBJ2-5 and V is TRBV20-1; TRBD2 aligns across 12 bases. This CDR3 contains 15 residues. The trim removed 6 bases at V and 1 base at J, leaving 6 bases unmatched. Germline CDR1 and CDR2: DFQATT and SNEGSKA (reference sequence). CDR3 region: CSATTSGGSQETQYF. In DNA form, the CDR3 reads TGCAGTGCCACGACTAGCGGGGGCTCCCAAGAGACCCAGTACTTC.

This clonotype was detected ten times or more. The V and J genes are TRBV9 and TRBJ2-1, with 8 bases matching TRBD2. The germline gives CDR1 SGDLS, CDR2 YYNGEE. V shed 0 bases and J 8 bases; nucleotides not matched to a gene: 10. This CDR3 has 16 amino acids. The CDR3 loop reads CASSVGLAGGPDEQFF. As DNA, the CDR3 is TGTGCCAGCAGCGTAGGTCTTGCGGGGGGTCCGGATGAGCAGTTCTTC. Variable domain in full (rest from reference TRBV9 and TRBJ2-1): DSGVTQTPKHLITATGQRVTLRCSPRSGDLSVYWYQQSLDQGLQFLIQYYNGEERAKGNILERFSAQQFPDLHSELNLSSLELGDSALYFCASSVGLAGGPDEQFFGPGTRLTVL.

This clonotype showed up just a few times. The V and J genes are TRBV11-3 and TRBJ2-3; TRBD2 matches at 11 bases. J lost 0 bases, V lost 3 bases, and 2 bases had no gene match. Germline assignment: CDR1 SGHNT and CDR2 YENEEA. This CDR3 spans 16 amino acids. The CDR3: CASSFTSGGSTDTQYF. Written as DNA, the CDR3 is TGTGCCAGCAGCTTCACTAGCGGGGGAAGCACAGATACGCAGTATTTT.

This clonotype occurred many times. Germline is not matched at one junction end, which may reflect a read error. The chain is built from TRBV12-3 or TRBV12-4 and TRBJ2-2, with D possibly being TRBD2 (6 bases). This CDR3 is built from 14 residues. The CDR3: CVSMGRGDTGELFF. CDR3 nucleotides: TGTGTCAGCATGGGGCGGGGAGACACCGGGGAGCTGTTTTTT.